Listed here is a single T cell receptor (beta chain). Its matching antigen is unknown. The data stem from a study of T cell responses to AZD1222 COVID-19 vaccine. Germline V CDR1 and CDR2: MNHNS, SASEGT. This CDR3 comprises 14 residues. V lost 5 bases and J lost 5, with 13 bases in between. Overall study results and limits: Seropositive at baseline were only a handful of AZD1222 recipients. Across the whole spike, CD4 TCRs peaked at regions 160-218 and 743-854. Reportedly, nearly half of unique spike TCRs recognized epitopes outside B.1.351/B.1.1.7 mutations.

Using immunoSEQ multiplex PCR, the repertoire was profiled, and TCRdb retains in-frame clones only, with some absent. The table lists more than 80,000 clones, approximately 90% of them singletons. Second-dose recipients at about 4 or about 12 weeks were treated as one pooled group. The rearrangement links TRBV6-1 to TRBJ2-1, with D unclear. Sample: peripheral blood, taken 28 days after the second AZD1222 dose. The sequence was collected from an adult who received the AZD1222 COVID-19 vaccine. This CDR3 reads CASSYVGKHNEQFF. CDR3 in DNA: TGTGCCAGCAGTTATGTAGGGAAGCACAATGAGCAGTTCTTC.